A selection of T cell receptor beta chains follows, all from one sample in a study of cytomegalovirus exposure and HLA in healthy donors. Clones were read by immunoSEQ multiplex PCR, and TCRdb kept only the in-frame ones, dropping some. The sample consists of 90,000 to 150,000 clones, roughly 90% of them appearing once. The sample consisted of PBMCs. The receptors were sampled from a woman under 30 in good health and CMV-seropositive. Each CDR3 is given with its conserved first and last residue.

V gene	J gene	CDR3 protein
TRBV19	TRBJ1-1	CASKGQGANTEAFF
TRBV2	TRBJ2-3	CASSDPGVRADTQYF
TRBV30	TRBJ2-7	CAFRTDWREQYF
TRBV19	TRBJ1-2	CASSLSYLGTETYGYTF
TRBV4-1	TRBJ1-1	CASSQGEGGHTEAFF
TRBV11-3	TRBJ2-1	CASSPRGSGRAGEQFF
TRBV7-6	TRBJ2-7	CASSLGLPGLAGSYEQYF
TRBV5-6	TRBJ2-7	CASSLGYQGSEQYF
TRBV7-6	TRBJ2-1	CASSFEAGLYNEQFF
TRBV7-9	TRBJ1-1	CASSLERNTEAFF
TRBV6-1	TRBJ2-7	CASSEAIGQGLYEQYF
TRBV29-1	TRBJ1-5	CSVGQGGQPQHF
TRBV27	TRBJ2-1	CASSLLGDEQFF
TRBV5-4	TRBJ2-5	CASSSTGTGLSETQYF
TRBV6-1	TRBJ2-3	CASSGLAGYTDTQYF
TRBV6-1	TRBJ1-1	CASGSDRTNTEAFF
TRBV7-2	TRBJ2-1	CASSSGWGAPFF
TRBV19	TRBJ2-2	CASTRGLAGADGELFF
TRBV28	TRBJ2-7	CASSRQGGQWYEQYF
TRBV7-9	TRBJ2-1	CASSHRGEGFREQFF
TRBV27	TRBJ2-7	CASSPSGLSYEQYF
TRBV27	TRBJ2-3	CASAPGLAGVHRTDTQYF
TRBV7-9	TRBJ2-2	CASSLAGQVNTGELFF
TRBV7-9	TRBJ1-5	CASSLVSGGGNQPQHF
TRBV2	TRBJ1-6	CASNEVGQGSSPLHF
TRBV7-9	TRBJ1-2	CASSDTTGGWGGYTF
TRBV5-1	TRBJ2-5	CASSFSGGLETQYF
TRBV18	TRBJ2-7	CASSSRREGDEQYF
TRBV2	TRBJ1-1	CASSEGTLPEAFF
TRBV19	TRBJ1-2	CASSISPVYGYTF
TRBV30	TRBJ1-2	CAWSHLDRGYGYTF
TRBV11-3	TRBJ2-1	CASSPGGGIYNEQFF
TRBV4-1	TRBJ2-5	CASSQVTSGRGETQYF
TRBV6-5	TRBJ2-2	CASSRGTATGELFF
TRBV7-9	TRBJ2-7	CASSLSGGISYEQYF
TRBV10-3	TRBJ2-3	CAIRPAGGSDTQYF
TRBV7-8	TRBJ2-7	CASSLSSRQYF
TRBV7-9	TRBJ2-2	CASSLRVTGELFF
TRBV2	TRBJ2-6	CASSGQGPSGANVLTF
TRBV30	TRBJ1-2	CAWSVLATMSYGYTF
TRBV2	TRBJ1-4	CASGGTGYEKLFF
TRBV5-1	TRBJ1-2	CASSPGQSLLGYTF
TRBV27	TRBJ2-7	CASSLGWQGAVEQYF
TRBV21-1	TRBJ1-2	CASSKEAARPPAHGYTF
TRBV27	TRBJ2-1	CASSLTDYNEQFF
TRBV7-3	TRBJ2-1	CASSPYGGADEQFF
TRBV5-1	TRBJ1-2	CASSLRDREVNYGYTF
TRBV25-1	TRBJ1-1	CASSGQGTGEAFF
TRBV15	TRBJ1-1	CATSRAETQAFF
TRBV30	TRBJ1-2	CAWSVRPPVLYGYTF
TRBV2	TRBJ2-5	CASSGADQYF
TRBV2	TRBJ1-2	CASRDTLYGYTF